The 28 T cell receptor beta chains below come from one sample, sequenced in a study of T cells in Graves' hyperthyroidism and ophthalmopathy. Regions amplified from RNA transcripts were the TCR beta CDR3 regions. TCR CDR3 regions were first amplified by RT-PCR with HTBI primers. TCRdb redid the calling of the multiplex PCR reads with MiXCR, one entry per CDR3 protein. The sample contains over 500,000 distinct CDR3 sequences, approximately 17% of which appear only once. Sequences were obtained from blood. These receptors were collected from a woman in her late teens or twenties with Graves' ophthalmopathy.

This clonotype was seen at least ten times. V usage is TRBV5-6 and J usage is TRBJ1-1, with unresolved D. V lost 0 bases and J 1 base, leaving 7 bases between the germline ends. The CDR3 totals 14 residues. From germline, CDR1 is SGHDT and CDR2 YYEEEE. In nucleotides, the CDR3 is TGTGCCAGCAGCTTGGGACGGAGGAACACTGAAGCTTTCTTT. Protein: CASSLGRRNTEAFF.

Many counts were recorded for this clonotype. This sequence joins TRBV28 and TRBJ1-5, with TRBD1 matching over 7 bases. The CDR3 is 15 amino acids. V shed 6 bases, J shed 3 bases, and the junction held 8 bases outside the gene matches. Germline-derived CDR1 and CDR2 are MDHEN and SYDVKM. CDR3 protein: CASSPLQGTNQPQHF. The CDR3 DNA sequence: TGTGCCAGCAGCCCACTACAGGGGACCAATCAGCCCCAGCATTTT.

The table lists this clonotype with a few counts. The chain joins TRBV27 to TRBJ2-6; D perhaps matches TRBD1 (5 bases). Trimming cost V 6 bases and J 0 bases, with 12 bases left between them. The CDR3 has 16 residues. Looked up from germline, CDR1 is MNHEY and CDR2 is SMNVEV (reference sequence). The CDR3 DNA reads TGTGCCAGCAGACCTACAGGTTACTCTGGGGCCAACGTCCTGACTTTC. It encodes CASRPTGYSGANVLTF.

The table lists this clonotype with many counts. The rearrangement links TRBV7-2 to TRBJ1-1; TRBD1 matches at 7 bases. Germline V CDR1 and CDR2: SGHTA, FQGNSA. V lost 3 bases, J lost 5 bases, and 3 bases stayed unmatched. The CDR3 contains 13 residues. CDR3 bases: TGTGCCAGCAGCTTCGACAGGGAGACTGAAGCTTTCTTT. Translating gives CASSFDRETEAFF. Together with reference TRBV7-2 and TRBJ1-1, the CDR3 gives the full variable domain: GAGVSQSPSNKVTEKGKDVELRCDPISGHTALYWYRQSLGQGLEFLIYFQGNSAPDKSGLPSDRFSAERTGGSVSTLTIQRTQQEDSAVYLCASSFDRETEAFFGQGTRLTVV.

There are many counts of this clonotype. V gene TRBV20-1 combines with J gene TRBJ2-1; 13 bases fit TRBD2. After removal of 0 bases from V and 7 bases from J, the junction contained 6 bases not matched to a gene. The CDR3 loop spans 16 amino acids. CDR1 and CDR2 (germline): DFQATT, SNEGSKA (reference sequence). CDR3 region: CSARDPRTSGRNEQFF. Here the CDR3 DNA reads TGCAGTGCTAGAGACCCCAGGACTAGCGGGAGAAATGAGCAGTTCTTC.

On this clonotype: The CDR3 ends on some other residue instead of the conserved phenylalanine or tryptophan, so this is likely a read error. The chain joins TRBV29-1 to TRBJ1-2; no clear D. Germline lookup yields CDR1 SQVTM and CDR2 ANQGSEA. Trimming removed 5 bases at V and 2 bases at J, with 6 bases between. The CDR3 sequence is 11 residues long. The CDR3 bases are TGCAGCGTTTATTCGAACTATGGCTACACCCTC. Translation gives CSVYSNYGYTL.

The genes are TRBV12-3 or TRBV12-4 and TRBJ2-5; D gene uncertain. Trimming removed 5 bases at V and 0 bases at J, with 10 bases between. The CDR3 is made up of 14 amino acids. CDR3 coding DNA: TGTGCCAGCAGTGAGACACATTACCAAGAGACCCAGTACTTC. It yields the protein CASSETHYQETQYF.

This clonotype showed up many times. The junction departs from the called germline gene at one end, perhaps through a read error. CDR3 sequence: CSARGTDSYEQYF. The DNA of the CDR3 is TGCAGTGCGAGAGGGACAGACTCCTACGAGCAGTACTTC. V gene TRBV20-1 combines with J gene TRBJ2-7, with 7 bases fitting TRBD1. The CDR3 has 13 amino acids. Germline V lookup: CDR1 DFQATT, CDR2 SNEGSKA (reference sequence).

The CDR3 here is CASSELNNSGRRGCYTF. CDR3 in DNA: TGTGCCAGCAGTGAACTAAATAACTCCGGCCGCCGGGGGTGCTACACCTTC. The J gene is TRBJ1-2, the V gene TRBV6-1, with D maybe TRBD1 (5 bases). This CDR3 has 17 amino acids. The V gene's germline CDR1 is MNHNS and CDR2 SASEGT. V gave up 2 bases and J gave up 9 bases, with 25 bases separating them.

This clonotype was observed a few times. The chain carries TRBV27 and TRBJ2-3; 7 bases align to TRBD2. The V gene end was trimmed by 4 bases and the J gene end by 1 base; junction bases not matched to a gene: 5. The CDR3 loop spans 15 amino acids. Germline-derived CDR1 and CDR2 are MNHEY and SMNVEV (reference sequence). DNA of the CDR3: TGTGCCAGCAGTTCAGGGACTACACGCACAGATACGCAGTATTTT. This translates into CASSSGTTRTDTQYF.

This clonotype was recorded only once. A read error may explain this, as a much larger clone is one base away. The rearrangement links TRBV30 to TRBJ2-7, with TRBD1 matching 7 bases. Germline lookup yields CDR1 GTSNPN and CDR2 SVGIG (reference sequence). V dropped 2 bases and J dropped 6; count of bases not matched to a gene: 7. This CDR3 is built from 13 residues. CDR3 loop: CAWSQDRPAEQYF. Written as DNA, the CDR3 is TGTGCCTGGAGTCAGGACAGGCCTGCCGAGCAGTACTTC.

This chain uses TRBV28 with TRBJ1-4, with D unclear. The CDR3 length is 15 residues. V was shortened by 2 bases and J by 0 bases, with 7 bases between the two germline ends. Germline V CDR1 and CDR2: MDHEN, SYDVKM. The CDR3 region has the DNA TGTGCCAGCAGTTTAAGTCTTGCAACTAATGAAAAACTGTTTTTT. This sequence encodes CASSLSLATNEKLFF.

This clonotype was found many times. This chain connects TRBV28 to TRBJ2-7; D possibly corresponds to TRBD2 (7 bases). The CDR3 has 19 residues. The V end was cut by 5 bases, the J end by 1 base, with 27 bases between. CDR1 is MDHEN, CDR2 SYDVKM, per germline. The CDR3 sequence: CASSPDFLGGGLLSYEQYF. CDR3 nucleotides: TGTGCCAGCAGTCCCGATTTCCTTGGGGGGGGCCTATTATCCTACGAGCAGTACTTC.

This clonotype came up a few times. This chain connects TRBV19 to TRBJ2-1, with 7 nucleotides matching TRBD1. The length of the CDR3 is 15 residues. The germline V gene encodes CDR1 LNHDA and CDR2 SQIVND (reference sequence). The V segment lost 5 bases and the J segment 7 bases; nucleotides outside the gene matches: 11. The CDR3 loop reads CASSLLPDRVNEQFF. The CDR3 DNA reads TGTGCCAGTAGTCTCCTCCCCGACAGGGTGAATGAGCAGTTCTTC.

This sequence joins TRBV6-5 and TRBJ2-6, with D hard to call. Germline CDR1 MNHEY, CDR2 SVGAGI. The CDR3 is made up of 15 amino acids. Trimming removed 4 bases from V and 0 bases from J, with 7 bases in between. CDR3 bases: TGTGCCAGCAGTTCCATGGGCTCTGGGGCCAACGTCCTGACTTTC. As protein: CASSSMGSGANVLTF.

CDR3 in DNA: TGTGCCAGTCAGGGCCATCTCAACTATGGCTACACCTTC. This gives the protein CASQGHLNYGYTF. V and J are TRBV28 and TRBJ1-2; possibly TRBD1 for D (5 bases). Trimming removed 9 bases from V and 2 bases from J, with 13 bases in between. The V gene's germline CDR1 is MDHEN and CDR2 SYDVKM. CDR3 length equals 13 residues.

This clonotype appeared many times. The chain uses TRBV28 and TRBJ2-7; D remains ambiguous. The CDR3 covers 13 residues. Germline assignment: CDR1 MDHEN and CDR2 SYDVKM. V gave up 3 bases and J gave up 2 bases, with 8 bases separating them. This CDR3 reads CASSFSKTYEQYF. CDR3 DNA sequence: TGTGCCAGCAGTTTTTCTAAGACCTACGAGCAGTACTTC.

This clonotype was counted only a few times. The V call is TRBV4-1, the J call TRBJ2-5; TRBD1 aligns across 10 bases. This CDR3 is built from 17 residues. V gave up 0 bases and J gave up 1 base; unmatched junction bases: 5. Germline loops: CDR1 MGHRA, CDR2 YSYEKL. CDR3 in DNA: TGCGCCAGCAGCCAAGAAGTTGGGACAGGGGCCCAAGAGACCCAGTACTTC. It encodes CASSQEVGTGAQETQYF.

CDR3 region: CASSIGSYSNQPQHF. CDR3 nucleotide sequence: TGTGCCAGTAGTATCGGTTCCTATAGCAATCAGCCCCAGCATTTT. The gene calls are TRBV19 and TRBJ1-5; D gene uncertain. The CDR3 runs to 15 residues. CDR1 is LNHDA, CDR2 SQIVND, per germline (reference sequence). V dropped 3 bases and J dropped 0 bases, with 9 bases sitting between them.

This chain joins TRBV19 and TRBJ1-4; no reliable D call. This CDR3 comprises 14 residues. Trimming pared 6 bases from V and 4 bases from J, leaving 12 bases between. Germline CDR1 reads LNHDA; CDR2 reads SQIVND (reference sequence). Here the CDR3 reads CASRNGRINEKLFF. In DNA, the CDR3 is TGTGCCAGTAGGAACGGACGGATTAATGAAAAACTGTTTTTT.

This clonotype was seen ten or more times. The chain has TRBV11-1 and TRBJ1-1; D perhaps matches TRBD1 (5 bases). Germline CDR1 reads SGHAT; CDR2 reads FQDESV (reference sequence). V was shortened by 6 bases and J by 1 base, with 18 bases between the two germline ends. The CDR3 is made up of 16 amino acids. CDR3 sequence (DNA): TGTGCCAGCAGGCAAGATGCGAGAGGGACGAACACTGAAGCTTTCTTT. It translates to CASRQDARGTNTEAFF.

The gene calls are TRBV20-1 and TRBJ1-1, with 7 bases aligning to TRBD1. The CDR3 loop spans 14 amino acids. CDR1 DFQATT and CDR2 SNEGSKA come from the germline V gene (reference sequence). V shed 1 base and J 2 bases; nucleotides not matched to a gene: 4. As DNA, the CDR3 is TGCAGTGCTAGAGGACAGGGCAAAAACACTGAAGCTTTCTTT. As protein: CSARGQGKNTEAFF.

V usage is TRBV10-2 and J usage is TRBJ1-2, with D hard to call. Germline V CDR1 and CDR2: WSHSY, SAAADI. Trimming shortened V by 5 bases and J by 8 bases, and 21 bases separated the two germline ends. This CDR3 is 15 amino acids long. As DNA, the CDR3 is TGCGCCAGCAGTCCCGGAGAGGTTATAGGCGGAGGCTACACCTTC. Translated: CASSPGEVIGGGYTF.

V gene TRBV28 combines with J gene TRBJ1-3; D ambiguous. V lost 8 bases, J lost 1 base, and 21 bases lay in between. Germline CDR1 and CDR2: MDHEN and SYDVKM. There are 17 residues in the CDR3. The CDR3 loop is CASSTDAEGYSGNTIYF. For the CDR3, the DNA is TGTGCCAGCTCTACCGACGCCGAGGGATATTCTGGAAACACCATATATTTT.

This clonotype has only a few counts. The chain has TRBV4-1 and TRBJ2-1; 9 nucleotides align to TRBD2. This CDR3 contains 14 residues. Germline V gene lookup returns CDR1 MGHRA and CDR2 YSYEKL. Trimming removed 4 bases from V and 8 bases from J; junction bases left unmatched: 6. CDR3 sequence (DNA): TGCGCCAGCAGCCTCGCGGGAGGGCCGTATGAGCAGTTCTTC. Residues: CASSLAGGPYEQFF.

In its sample, this clonotype was seen a few times. This rearrangement joins TRBV7-8 to TRBJ2-1, with D uncertain. Germline V gene data show CDR1 as SGHVS and CDR2 as FQNEAQ. The CDR3 runs to 13 residues. V lost 7 bases to trimming and J lost 4 bases, with 11 bases between them. The CDR3 DNA reads TGTGCCAGCAACATTAGAGAATACAATGAGCAGTTCTTC. Residues: CASNIREYNEQFF.

This clonotype has ten or more counts. The V gene is TRBV5-5, the J gene TRBJ1-1; D uncertain. The CDR3 covers 12 residues. CDR1 and CDR2 (germline): SGHKS, YYEKEE (reference sequence). Between the trimmed V and J ends, which lost 0 bases and 6 bases, there was a span of 6 bases. The CDR3 spells CASSLEQSEAFF. In DNA form, the CDR3 reads TGTGCCAGCAGCTTGGAGCAGTCTGAAGCTTTCTTT.

This clonotype was detected ten times or more. The gene calls are TRBV3-1 and TRBJ1-1; 9 positions match TRBD1. CDR1 is LGHDT, CDR2 YNNKEL, per germline (reference sequence). This CDR3 has 15 residues. Trimming took 3 bases from V and 4 from J; bases not matched to a gene: 6. The CDR3 here is CASSQTDRGGTEAFF. The CDR3 DNA follows: TGTGCCAGCAGCCAGACGGACAGGGGCGGCACTGAAGCTTTCTTT.